This T cell receptor (beta chain) was sequenced in a study of blood T cell repertoires in COVID-19 (dated by TCRdb to between 2020 and 2021). Background on the whole study: Samples covering the acute and convalescent phases of COVID-19 were provided by collaborators in the United States, Italy and Spain. The material from the prospective study consisted of cDNA or gDNA derived from T cells, B-cell-depleted T cells, or PBMCs. Subjects who had been exposed to COVID-19, were actively infected with it, or had recovered from it provided the deeply sampled blood TCRbeta repertoires that made up the dataset. A freely available public database, intended as a resource for researchers studying the immune response to SARS-CoV-2, is where the repertoires were released. The samples were drawn from the first 160 participants of the ongoing ImmuneRACE study and from roughly 1,300 subjects provided by 6 global collaborators. Sample metadata almost always included a de-identified subject ID, COVID-19 status, age in years and sex. Where available, HLA class I and class II types were obtained from metadata supplied by the sample provider rather than from assay-based typing. The research as a whole found: How much clinical and demographic metadata was included differed by source and by participant, and the metadata was provided uncurated.

TCRbeta CDR3 regions were amplified from genomic DNA using the immunoSEQ Assay, a bias-controlled multiplex PCR. Under the source paper's analysis protocol: Within the assay, amplification of reference gene primers was used to estimate how many nucleated cells each sample contained. Sequence reads were collapsed and filtered to measure the absolute abundance of every unique TCRbeta CDR3 rearrangement. Productive Simpson clonality was computed per sample as the square root of Simpson's diversity index over productive rearrangements. TCRdb retrieved this table from immuneACCESS and kept in-frame rearrangements only. Not all clones are present; in checked studies, unresolved V genes account for under half, and no reason is known for the remainder. V, J and clone size reflect that table, while D and trimming were determined from the DNA. In this sample the table shows around 300,000 clones, 90% of which occur a single time. The ten largest clonotypes hold approximately 1.5% of the sample.

Participants in the prospective study were aged about 18 to 95 years, lived in 24 United States geographic areas, and enrolled through a virtual design. Cohort assignment in the prospective study relied on participant-reported clinical history from a screening survey and a study questionnaire. In the prospective study, mobile phlebotomists collected whole blood, serum and a nasopharyngeal or oropharyngeal swab from each participant. Over a roughly 2-month period, participants in the prospective study had the option of providing additional blood draws and questionnaires. Blood samples from the prospective study were shipped frozen or at room temperature prior to DNA extraction. V lost 4 bases and J lost 1 base, and the count of bases not matched to a germline gene is 5. The CDR3 has 15 amino acids, counting the end cysteine and phenylalanine. The entry retains the CDR3 DNA only, 45 bases that are in frame from base 1. From the germline V gene, CDR1 is LGHNA and CDR2 is YSLEER.

About this clone itself: This receptor's antigen is unknown. The sample holds no much larger clone one base away, and base qualities are not on file.

The sequenced sample was PBMCs or T cells enriched from blood (not recorded which). This TCR derives from a woman between 18 and 29 years old with acute COVID-19. The sequence joins TRBV4-3 to TRBJ1-2, with 8 central nucleotides matching TRBD1. The CDR3 reads as follows: CASSPGQGYNYGYTF. The nucleotide sequence is given as TGCGCCAGCAGCCCCGGACAGGGATATAACTATGGCTACACCTTC.